This T cell receptor (beta chain) was profiled in a study of T cell responses to AZD1222 COVID-19 vaccine. The overall study: Second-dose recipients at about 4 or about 12 weeks were treated as one pooled group.

Trimming stripped 4 bases from V and 9 bases from J, with 13 bases between. Germline loops: CDR1 SGHVS, CDR2 FNYEAQ. This CDR3 has 14 amino acids. Sequencing was performed with immunoSEQ multiplex PCR; in TCRdb, only in-frame clones are kept and a portion is missing. Of about 93,000 clones listed, around 85% are singletons. Findings and limits, study-wide: Unmutated regions of variants are reportedly targeted by nearly half of spike-specific TCRs. White British donors predominated, females outnumbered males, and clonal diversity was possibly underestimated.

With respect to this clone: The antigen is undetermined.

This receptor was taken from an adult in good health. This chain joins TRBV7-6 and TRBJ1-6, with D uncertain. The sequencing here drew on peripheral blood, taken on day 0 of AZD1222 vaccination. CDR3 loop: CASSSGIGRSPLHF. The CDR3 coding sequence is TGTGCCAGCAGCTCCGGAATTGGTCGTTCACCCCTCCACTTT.